Sequencing of this TCR beta chain was carried out in a study of cytomegalovirus exposure and HLA in healthy donors. On the study more broadly: Prior work identified around 110 million unique TCR beta sequences in roughly 180 million T cells.

This clone was counted a few times. Its antigen is unidentified. The germline CDR1 and CDR2 sequences are LGHNT and FRNRAP. This CDR3 spans 17 amino acids. V shed 1 base and J shed 1 base, with 13 bases lying between them. Primers: 60 Vbeta forward and 13 Jbeta reverse. Generated by immunoSEQ multiplex PCR, the TCRdb table keeps only in-frame clones and is missing some. The sample records 150,000 or so clones, about 80% being singletons. Study-level findings and limits: What a later analysis showed was that several of the most significant clusters appeared linked to common viral pathogens. Most CMV-associated TCR beta chains were later found to appear HLA-restricted.

J is TRBJ2-2 and V is TRBV12-5; tentative D call: TRBD2 (6 bases). The origin of this receptor is a man aged 30 to 39 in good health and CMV-seropositive. The sequenced material came from PBMCs. The CDR3 DNA is TGTGCTAGTGGTTTGGCGACCCGGGAGAGGAACACCGGGGAGCTGTTTTTT. Translation gives CASGLATRERNTGELFF.